One sample yielded the 29 T cell receptor beta chains listed below, sequenced in a study of blood T cell repertoires in COVID-19. Clones were sequenced by immunoSEQ multiplex PCR, and TCRdb holds only the in-frame ones, with some missing. Of a few hundred thousand clones in the sample, roughly 81% were seen once. Material for sequencing was peripheral blood. All receptors come from a man aged 45-60 years who had recovered from COVID-19.

This chain joins TRBV19 and TRBJ2-7; TRBD1 matches 10 bases. The CDR3 covers 14 residues. Germline assignment: CDR1 LNHDA and CDR2 SQIVND (reference sequence). V lost 6 bases, J lost 3 bases, and 5 bases stayed unmatched. CDR3 DNA sequence: TGTGCCAGTAGACCCAGGACAGGGGGCTACGAGCAGTACTTC. Translation gives CASRPRTGGYEQYF.

This clone came up once. The chain joins TRBV19 to TRBJ1-5; a weak D match, TRBD1 (6 bases). Germline V lookup: CDR1 LNHDA, CDR2 SQIVND (reference sequence). The V end lost 4 bases, the J end lost 8 bases, and 15 bases lay between the germline ends. The CDR3 loop spans 14 amino acids. CDR3 region: CASSTRQVQKPQHF. The CDR3 DNA follows: TGTGCCAGTAGTACCCGACAGGTCCAAAAGCCCCAGCATTTT.

The rearrangement links TRBV6-2 or TRBV6-3 to TRBJ2-4; 9 nucleotides agree with TRBD1. The CDR3 extends over 14 amino acids. The V gene's germline CDR1 is MNHEY and CDR2 SVGEGT. After removal of 6 bases from V and 7 bases from J, the junction contained 7 bases not matched to a gene. This CDR3 reads CASSWTGAGNIQYF. CDR3 DNA sequence: TGTGCCAGCAGCTGGACAGGGGCTGGGAACATTCAGTACTTC.

The J gene is TRBJ2-1, the V gene TRBV15, with 7 bases matching TRBD2. V shed 0 bases, J shed 5 bases, and the junction held 7 bases outside the gene matches. The CDR3 spans 16 residues. Germline V gene lookup returns CDR1 LNHNV and CDR2 YYDKDF (reference sequence). In DNA form, the CDR3 reads TGTGCCACCAGCAGAGATCAAATAGCGGGCGACAATGAGCAGTTCTTC. Its protein is CATSRDQIAGDNEQFF.

The chain carries TRBV5-1 and TRBJ1-2, with D perhaps TRBD1 (5 bases). This CDR3 region has 13 residues. Per the germline V gene, CDR1 is SGHRS and CDR2 is YFSETQ. The V end lost 0 bases, the J end lost 8 bases, and 11 bases lay between the germline ends. The CDR3 protein is CASSLEAGQGYTF. The CDR3 coding sequence is TGCGCCAGCAGCTTGGAAGCAGGGCAAGGCTACACCTTC.

The chain couples TRBV3-1 (or the pseudogene TRBV3-2) to TRBJ1-1; D is ambiguous. V was pared by 1 base and J by 1 base, with 7 bases between. This CDR3 is 14 amino acids long. Germline values: CDR1 LGHDT, CDR2 YNNKEL (reference sequence). CDR3 loop: CASSQGRPNTEAFF. The CDR3 bases are TGTGCCAGCAGCCAAGGGAGGCCGAACACTGAAGCTTTCTTT.

CDR3 nucleotide sequence: TGTGCCAGCAGTCGCTCCCCACAGGGGTGGGACTCTGGGGCCAACGTCCTGACTTTC. It translates to CASSRSPQGWDSGANVLTF. The chain uses TRBV6-4 and TRBJ2-6; 7 bases line up with TRBD1. V trimming: 5 bases; J trimming: 0 bases; junction bases outside the gene matches: 13. This CDR3 region has 19 residues. Germline CDR1 reads MRHNA; CDR2 reads SNTAGT.

CDR3 protein: CASSSMGLAQETQYF. Written as DNA, the CDR3 is TGTGCCAGCAGTTCGATGGGACTAGCTCAGGAGACCCAGTACTTC. The chain carries TRBV28 and TRBJ2-5, with TRBD2 identical over 9 bases. CDR3 length equals 15 residues. The V segment lost 4 bases and the J segment 5 bases; nucleotides outside the gene matches: 8. CDR1 MDHEN and CDR2 SYDVKM come from the germline V gene. Using reference TRBV28 and TRBJ2-5 for the parts outside the CDR3, the full variable domain is DVKVTQSSRYLVKRTGEKVFLECVQDMDHENMFWYRQDPGLGLRLIYFSYDVKMKEKGDIPEGYSVSREKKERFSLILESASTNQTSMYLCASSSMGLAQETQYFGPGTRLLVL.

The chain employs TRBV2 and TRBJ1-6; 7 positions agree with TRBD1. V gave up 7 bases and J gave up 5 bases; unmatched junction bases: 5. Germline lookup yields CDR1 SNHLY and CDR2 FYNNEI. CDR3 length: 14 amino acids. The CDR3 DNA reads TGTGCCAGCAACAGGGGACCTAATAATTCACCCCTCCACTTT. Protein product: CASNRGPNNSPLHF.

The rearrangement uses TRBV19 and TRBJ2-1; 8 nucleotides match TRBD1. Germline CDR1 LNHDA, CDR2 SQIVND (reference sequence). The length of the CDR3 is 14 residues. The J segment lost 7 bases and the V segment lost 7 bases, leaving 9 bases of the junction unmatched. This chain's CDR3 is CASNERTGWNEQFF. The DNA for the CDR3 is TGTGCCAGTAACGAAAGGACAGGGTGGAATGAGCAGTTCTTC.

The gene calls are TRBV28 and TRBJ1-2; D unclear. Trimming removed 5 bases at V and 7 bases at J, with 8 bases between. The CDR3 covers 11 residues. CDR1 MDHEN and CDR2 SYDVKM come from the germline V gene. CDR3: CASSAISGYTF. The CDR3 coding sequence is TGTGCCAGCAGTGCTATTAGTGGCTACACCTTC.

This chain connects TRBV29-1 to TRBJ2-7, with 11 bases matching TRBD2. The V gene's germline CDR1 is SQVTM and CDR2 ANQGSEA. Losses at the gene ends were 7 bases for V and 4 bases for J; bases not matched to a gene: 9. This CDR3 contains 14 residues. CDR3 DNA sequence: TGCAGCGCAACTAGCGGGAGTAGGAGGTACGAGCAGTACTTC. It codes for CSATSGSRRYEQYF.

The chain carries TRBV29-1 and TRBJ2-7; 9 bases are a match to TRBD2. Germline assignment: CDR1 SQVTM and CDR2 ANQGSEA. Trimming at V came to 1 base and at J to 0 bases, leaving 7 bases not matched to a gene. The CDR3 runs to 16 residues. The CDR3, as DNA: TGCAGCGTTGAAGGGGCAGGGGGACTAGCCTCCTACGAGCAGTACTTC. Protein: CSVEGAGGLASYEQYF.

This clone was seen a few times. The gene calls are TRBV2 and TRBJ2-7, with 11 positions matching TRBD2. CDR1 and CDR2 (germline): SNHLY, FYNNEI. This CDR3 region has 13 residues. J was trimmed by 5 bases and V by 8 bases; bases with no gene match: 5. The CDR3 region has the DNA TGTGCCAGCCGTAGCGGGAGGGTCGACGAGCAGTACTTC. Translation gives CASRSGRVDEQYF.

The chain is built from TRBV28 and TRBJ1-2; 7 bases line up with TRBD1. Germline V gene lookup returns CDR1 MDHEN and CDR2 SYDVKM. The V and J ends lost 8 bases and 4 bases, in that order; junction bases with no gene match: 7. This CDR3 region has 13 residues. CDR3 in amino acids: CASSGTVPYGYTF. The CDR3 DNA is TGTGCCAGCTCCGGGACAGTCCCCTATGGCTACACCTTC.

V usage is TRBV28 and J usage is TRBJ1-3; D is perhaps TRBD1 (6 bases). V lost 4 bases to trimming and J lost 0 bases, with 13 bases between them. Per the germline V gene, CDR1 is MDHEN and CDR2 is SYDVKM. This CDR3 region has 16 residues. This chain's CDR3 is CASSSRGGRSGNTIYF. The DNA for the CDR3 is TGTGCCAGCAGTTCGCGGGGGGGCCGCTCTGGAAACACCATATATTTT.

This clone was recorded only once. The J gene is TRBJ1-1, the V gene TRBV28; weak D call: TRBD1 (5 bases). Trimming stripped 3 bases from V and 4 bases from J, with 12 bases between. Per the germline V gene, CDR1 is MDHEN and CDR2 is SYDVKM. The CDR3 extends over 14 amino acids. CDR3 in amino acids: CASSLGGRGTEAFF. DNA for the CDR3: TGTGCCAGCAGTTTGGGGGGACGGGGCACTGAAGCTTTCTTT.

V usage is TRBV2 and J usage is TRBJ1-5; D perhaps matches TRBD1 (6 bases). The CDR3 contains 15 residues. V was cut by 5 bases and J by 7 bases, with 18 bases left in between. In germline, CDR1 is SNHLY, CDR2 FYNNEI. CDR3 coding DNA: TGTGCCAGCAGTTTGGGGGTGGGGGCCATACAGCCCCAGCATTTT. Translated: CASSLGVGAIQPQHF.

The chain employs TRBV6-5 and TRBJ2-2; 7 bases line up with TRBD2. In germline, CDR1 is MNHEY, CDR2 SVGAGI. The CDR3 extends over 15 amino acids. V gave up 7 bases and J gave up 4 bases; unmatched junction bases: 9. The CDR3 protein is CASTVRGEGTGELFF. The CDR3 DNA sequence: TGTGCCAGCACTGTCCGGGGGGAAGGCACCGGGGAGCTGTTTTTT.

V gene TRBV19 combines with J gene TRBJ1-5, with D possibly being TRBD1 (6 bases). From germline, CDR1 is LNHDA and CDR2 SQIVND (reference sequence). The germline V and J ends were trimmed by 7 bases and 3 bases, with 10 bases remaining between them. CDR3 length: 13 residues. The CDR3 reads CASKPGVNQPQHF. The DNA for the CDR3 is TGTGCCAGTAAACCAGGGGTCAATCAGCCCCAGCATTTT.

V is TRBV6-4 and J is TRBJ2-7; D call uncertain. V was pared by 6 bases and J by 0 bases, with 12 bases between. There are 14 residues in the CDR3. Germline-derived CDR1 and CDR2 are MRHNA and SNTAGT. In DNA, the CDR3 is TGTGCCAGCAGACCTATACTTTACTCCTACGAGCAGTACTTC. It translates to CASRPILYSYEQYF.

DNA of the CDR3: TGTGCCAGCAAGGACCAAGCGGGACTAGGGGGGCACGAGCAGTACTTC. It yields the protein CASKDQAGLGGHEQYF. V usage is TRBV27 and J usage is TRBJ2-7; 8 bases agree with TRBD2. CDR1 is MNHEY, CDR2 SMNVEV, per germline (reference sequence). After removal of 7 bases from V and 5 bases from J, the junction contained 16 bases not matched to a gene. CDR3 length: 16 amino acids.

CDR3: CASRTLESTEAFF. The CDR3 DNA reads as TGTGCCAGCCGCACCTTAGAAAGCACTGAAGCTTTCTTT. The chain recombines TRBV6-5 with TRBJ1-1; D call uncertain. V was pared by 8 bases and J by 4 bases, with 14 bases between. Germline lookup yields CDR1 MNHEY and CDR2 SVGAGI. CDR3 length: 13 residues.

In this sample, this clone turned up a few times. Written as DNA, the CDR3 is TGCGCCAGCAGCTTGGTGAGCGGGACAGGGGGCGGTGAGCAGTTCTTC. It specifies CASSLVSGTGGGEQFF. V and J are TRBV5-1 and TRBJ2-1; 12 bases fit TRBD1. Germline V gene data show CDR1 as SGHRS and CDR2 as YFSETQ. This CDR3 comprises 16 residues. After removal of 0 bases from V and 9 bases from J, the junction contained 7 bases not matched to a gene.

This clone has just one count. The J gene is TRBJ2-1, the V gene TRBV27; 10 bases are shared with TRBD2. This CDR3 has 17 amino acids. Trimming removed 2 bases from V and 6 bases from J; junction bases left unmatched: 10. The germline V gene has CDR1 MNHEY and CDR2 SMNVEV (reference sequence). CDR3 coding DNA: TGTGCCAGCAGTTTAGTTATAGCGGGAGGTCGGAGCAATGAGCAGTTCTTC. Protein product: CASSLVIAGGRSNEQFF.

V and J are TRBV18 and TRBJ1-1; 10 nucleotides align to TRBD1. The V gene end was trimmed by 2 bases and the J gene end by 7 bases; junction bases not matched to a gene: 4. CDR1 is KGHSH and CDR2 is LQKENI in the germline V gene. CDR3 length: 14 amino acids. For the CDR3, the DNA is TGTGCCAGCTCACCAACAGGGGACAGGGGTGAAGCTTTCTTT. It encodes CASSPTGDRGEAFF.

V is TRBV20-1 and J is TRBJ2-7, with 10 bases matching TRBD2. The germline V gene has CDR1 DFQATT and CDR2 SNEGSKA (reference sequence). V lost 8 bases, J lost 7 bases, and 5 bases stayed unmatched. The CDR3 consists of 11 residues. Here the CDR3 DNA reads TGCAGTTACTCACTAGCGGGAGAGCAGTACTTC. Translating it yields CSYSLAGEQYF.

The chain combines TRBV7-6 with TRBJ2-5; 14 bases fit TRBD2. This CDR3 comprises 16 residues. J gave up 4 bases and V 0 bases, and 1 base lay outside the gene matches. Looked up from germline, CDR1 is SGHVS and CDR2 is FNYEAQ. The CDR3 DNA reads as TGTGCCAGCAGCTTAGCGGGACTAGCGGGAGTAGAGACCCAGTACTTC. Translation gives CASSLAGLAGVETQYF.

The sample holds a few counts of this clone. The chain is built from TRBV5-4 and TRBJ1-2; D remains ambiguous. Germline V gives CDR1 SGHNT, CDR2 YYREEE (reference sequence). The CDR3 loop spans 15 amino acids. V was cut by 2 bases and J by 2 bases, with 13 bases left in between. As DNA, the CDR3 is TGTGCCAGCAGCTTATTCGGCAGGCCAAACTATGGCTACACCTTC. Amino acids: CASSLFGRPNYGYTF. The complete variable domain, with remaining parts taken from reference TRBV5-4 and TRBJ1-2, reads ETGVTQSPTHLIKTRGQQVTLRCSSQSGHNTVSWYQQALGQGPQFIFQYYREEENGRGNFPPRFSGLQFPNYSSELNVNALELDDSALYLCASSLFGRPNYGYTFGSGTRLTVV.